Presented here are 18 T cell receptor beta chains from one specimen sequenced in a study of OX40 agonist ivuxolimab in advanced cancers. Using immunoSEQ multiplex PCR, the repertoire was profiled, and TCRdb retains in-frame clones only, with some absent. Among some 150,000 clones listed, roughly nine tenths were seen once. This material consisted of CD4+ or CD8+ T cells sorted from blood, taken in a trial of the OX40 agonist ivuxolimab. Receptors were obtained from an adult with an advanced solid tumor such as melanoma, head and neck, liver or kidney cancer.

This clone was counted a single time. The V call is TRBV9, the J call TRBJ1-3; D not certain. CDR3 length equals 15 residues. Trimming removed 0 bases from V and 0 bases from J, with 7 bases in between. From germline, CDR1 is SGDLS and CDR2 YYNGEE. CDR3 protein: CASSVGGISGNTIYF. The CDR3 DNA follows: TGTGCCAGCAGCGTAGGAGGAATCTCTGGAAACACCATATATTTT.

The CDR3 loop is CASSSRTGLNAEAFF. The CDR3, as DNA: TGTGCCAGCAGTTCCCGGACAGGGTTAAACGCTGAAGCTTTCTTT. This chain joins TRBV28 and TRBJ1-1; 8 bases match TRBD1. Trimming removed 4 bases from V and 6 bases from J; junction bases left unmatched: 10. The germline V gene encodes CDR1 MDHEN and CDR2 SYDVKM. This CDR3 is 15 amino acids long.

The V call is TRBV7-2, the J call TRBJ1-5; 8 bases line up with TRBD1. The V gene's germline CDR1 is SGHTA and CDR2 FQGNSA. CDR3 size: 13 residues. V was clipped by 5 bases and J by 6 bases; unmatched bases: 3. This CDR3 is CASSQGAGQPQHF. The CDR3 DNA follows: TGTGCCAGCAGCCAGGGGGCAGGTCAGCCCCAGCATTTT. Full variable domain (missing parts from reference TRBV7-2 and TRBJ1-5): GAGVSQSPSNKVTEKGKDVELRCDPISGHTALYWYRQSLGQGLEFLIYFQGNSAPDKSGLPSDRFSAERTGGSVSTLTIQRTQQEDSAVYLCASSQGAGQPQHFGDGTRLSIL.

The table lists this clone with a few counts. The rearrangement links TRBV7-2 to TRBJ1-3; no firm D call. V was cut by 5 bases and J by 7 bases, with 15 bases left in between. This CDR3 spans 14 amino acids. Germline V gives CDR1 SGHTA, CDR2 FQGNSA. CDR3 coding DNA: TGTGCCAGCAGCCCCAGCGGGAATGGGAACACCATATATTTT. It translates to CASSPSGNGNTIYF. The complete variable domain, with remaining parts taken from reference TRBV7-2 and TRBJ1-3, reads GAGVSQSPSNKVTEKGKDVELRCDPISGHTALYWYRQSLGQGLEFLIYFQGNSAPDKSGLPSDRFSAERTGGSVSTLTIQRTQQEDSAVYLCASSPSGNGNTIYFGEGSWLTVV.

The rearrangement uses TRBV5-1 and TRBJ1-5; no clear D gene. Germline V gene sequence: CDR1 SGHRS, CDR2 YFSETQ. The CDR3 is 13 residues long. The germline V and J ends were trimmed by 2 bases and 4 bases, with 7 bases remaining between them. CDR3 nucleotides: TGCGCCAGCAGCTTATTTGGGAATCAGCCCCAGCATTTT. Translated, it gives CASSLFGNQPQHF. The whole variable domain, filled in from reference TRBV5-1 and TRBJ1-5, reads KAGVTQTPRYLIKTRGQQVTLSCSPISGHRSVSWYQQTPGQGLQFLFEYFSETQRNKGNFPGRFSGRQFSNSRSEMNVSTLELGDSALYLCASSLFGNQPQHFGDGTRLSIL.

This chain joins TRBV10-2 and TRBJ1-4; 7 bases agree with TRBD1. The ends lost 4 bases at V and 7 bases at J; junction bases unmatched: 6. Germline CDR1 reads WSHSY; CDR2 reads SAAADI. There are 14 residues in the CDR3. The CDR3 sequence: CASSVQGTGEKLFF. The CDR3 DNA sequence: TGCGCCAGCAGTGTACAGGGGACTGGTGAAAAACTGTTTTTT.

The genes are TRBV25-1 and TRBJ1-3, with D possibly TRBD1 on 5 matching bases. V lost 2 bases and J lost 1, with 15 bases in between. The CDR3 extends over 17 amino acids. From germline, CDR1 is MGHDK and CDR2 SYGVNS. This CDR3 reads CASSEGKGTNSGNTIYF. For the CDR3, the DNA is TGTGCCAGCAGTGAAGGTAAAGGGACTAATTCTGGAAACACCATATATTTT.

The CDR3 reads CASSYWDFREGWQPQHF. The CDR3 DNA is TGTGCCAGCAGTTACTGGGACTTCAGGGAAGGATGGCAGCCCCAGCATTTT. V is TRBV6-7 and J is TRBJ1-5, with D possibly being TRBD1 (5 bases). TRBV6-7 is identified as an open reading frame with a role that is uncertain. The CDR3 contains 17 residues. Trimming took 1 base from V and 7 from J, leaving 20 bases between them.

The chain couples TRBV30 to TRBJ1-1, with TRBD1 matching over 7 bases. This CDR3 contains 13 residues. J was trimmed by 7 bases and V by 1 base; bases with no gene match: 6. CDR1 and CDR2 from the germline V gene are GTSNPN and SVGIG (reference sequence). The CDR3 loop reads CAWSEDRWNEAFF. For the CDR3, the DNA is TGTGCCTGGAGTGAGGACAGGTGGAATGAAGCTTTCTTT.

With regard to this clone: The junction departs from germline at one end; a sequencing error may be responsible. The sample has other DNA sequences that encode this CDR3 too. The V gene is TRBV2, the J gene TRBJ2-7; TRBD1 agrees at 7 bases. This CDR3 is 11 amino acids long. Looked up from germline, CDR1 is SNHLY and CDR2 is FYNNEI. The DNA of the CDR3 is TGTGCCAGCAGTGAGCGACAGGGAAGGCGCTTC. Its translation: CASSERQGRRF.

The chain recombines TRBV28 with TRBJ2-5, with 7 nucleotides matching TRBD2. Trimming cost V 4 bases and J 6 bases; bases outside gene matches: 2. Germline CDR1 is MDHEN and CDR2 is SYDVKM. The CDR3 covers 12 residues. CDR3 sequence: CASSSGGKTQYF. CDR3 nucleotide sequence: TGTGCCAGCAGTTCGGGAGGCAAGACCCAGTACTTC.

This clone showed up just once. The V call is TRBV10-1, the J call TRBJ2-3, with 8 bases fitting TRBD2. The CDR3 loop spans 16 amino acids. CDR1 and CDR2 from the germline V gene are WNHNN and SYGVQD (reference sequence). J gave up 5 bases and V 3 bases, and 10 bases lay outside the gene matches. The CDR3 loop reads CASSDPAGAAGDTQYF. The DNA for the CDR3 is TGCGCCAGCAGTGACCCAGCGGGAGCGGCGGGAGATACGCAGTATTTT.

V and J are TRBV6-5 and TRBJ2-7, with D perhaps TRBD1 (5 bases). The germline V and J ends were trimmed by 7 bases and 0 bases, with 10 bases remaining between them. This CDR3 has 13 residues. Germline CDR1 and CDR2: MNHEY and SVGAGI. The chain's CDR3 is CASKAGPSYEQYF. As DNA, the CDR3 is TGTGCCAGCAAGGCAGGGCCCTCCTACGAGCAGTACTTC.

This chain connects TRBV30 to TRBJ1-2; unclear D gene. CDR3 length equals 15 residues. With 2 bases removed from V and 1 base from J, the gap between germline ends came to 14 bases. The V gene's germline CDR1 is GTSNPN and CDR2 SVGIG (reference sequence). CDR3 DNA sequence: TGTGCCTGGAGTCGCGAACCTACCAGTAACTATGGCTACACCTTC. Protein sequence: CAWSREPTSNYGYTF.

V usage is TRBV6-5 and J usage is TRBJ1-6; D not certain. The CDR3 covers 12 residues. Trimming removed 0 bases at V and 13 bases at J, with 7 bases between. CDR1 is MNHEY, CDR2 SVGAGI, per germline. This CDR3 is CASSYSTAPLHF. As DNA, the CDR3 is TGTGCCAGCAGTTACTCGACGGCCCCCCTCCACTTT.

This chain joins TRBV6-6 and TRBJ1-2; unclear D gene. Germline CDR1 reads MNHNY; CDR2 reads SVGAGI (reference sequence). The CDR3 loop spans 13 amino acids. Trimming removed 7 bases at V and 5 bases at J, with 14 bases between. This CDR3 reads CASILEGRYGYTF. The CDR3 DNA follows: TGTGCCAGCATATTAGAGGGCCGGTATGGCTACACCTTC.

The chain uses TRBV18 and TRBJ1-2; TRBD1 is a possible D gene (5 bases). Trimming took off 0 bases at V and 6 bases at J, with 11 bases between the two ends. From germline, CDR1 is KGHSH and CDR2 LQKENI. This CDR3 has 14 amino acids. The DNA for the CDR3 is TGTGCCAGCTCACCACCGAGCAGGGACGATGGCTACACCTTC. Translation gives CASSPPSRDDGYTF.

This clone was seen a single time. The J gene is TRBJ2-1, the V gene TRBV7-2, with 8 bases lining up with TRBD2. Germline values: CDR1 SGHTA, CDR2 FQGNSA. The V and J ends lost 4 bases and 8 bases, in that order; junction bases with no gene match: 10. This CDR3 has 15 residues. The DNA of the CDR3 is TGTGCCAGCAGCTCTATGGGTAGCGGGACCTATGAGCAGTTCTTC. Protein product: CASSSMGSGTYEQFF.